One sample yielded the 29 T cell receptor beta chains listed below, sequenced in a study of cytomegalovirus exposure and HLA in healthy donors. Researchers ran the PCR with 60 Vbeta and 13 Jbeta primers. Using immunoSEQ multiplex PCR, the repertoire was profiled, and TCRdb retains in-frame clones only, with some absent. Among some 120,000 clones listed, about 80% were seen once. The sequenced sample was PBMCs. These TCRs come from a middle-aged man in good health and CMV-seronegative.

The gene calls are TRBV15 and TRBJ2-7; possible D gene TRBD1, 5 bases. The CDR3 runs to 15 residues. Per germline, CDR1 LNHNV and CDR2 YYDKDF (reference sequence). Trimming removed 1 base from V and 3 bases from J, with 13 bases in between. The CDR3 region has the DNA TGTGCCACCAGCAGAGTAACAGGCTCTCTCTACGAGCAGTACTTC. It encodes CATSRVTGSLYEQYF.

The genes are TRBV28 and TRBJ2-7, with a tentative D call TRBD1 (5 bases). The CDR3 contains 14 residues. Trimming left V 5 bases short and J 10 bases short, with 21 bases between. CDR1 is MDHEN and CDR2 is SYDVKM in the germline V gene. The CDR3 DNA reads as TGTGCCAGCAGTCCAGGGCCCCGGCAGGCCAGACAGTACTTC. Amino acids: CASSPGPRQARQYF.

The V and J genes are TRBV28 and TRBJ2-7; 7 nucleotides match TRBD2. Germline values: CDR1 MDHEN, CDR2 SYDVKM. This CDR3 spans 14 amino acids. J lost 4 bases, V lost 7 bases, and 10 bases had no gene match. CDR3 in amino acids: CASTAGVLFYEQYF. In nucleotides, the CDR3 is TGTGCCAGCACCGCGGGAGTCCTCTTTTACGAGCAGTACTTC.

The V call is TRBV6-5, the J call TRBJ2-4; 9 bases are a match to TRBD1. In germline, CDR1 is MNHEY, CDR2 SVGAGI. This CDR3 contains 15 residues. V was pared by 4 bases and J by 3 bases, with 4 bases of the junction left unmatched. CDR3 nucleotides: TGTGCCAGCAGTTCCCCGGGACAGGGCAAAAACATTCAGTACTTC. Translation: CASSSPGQGKNIQYF.

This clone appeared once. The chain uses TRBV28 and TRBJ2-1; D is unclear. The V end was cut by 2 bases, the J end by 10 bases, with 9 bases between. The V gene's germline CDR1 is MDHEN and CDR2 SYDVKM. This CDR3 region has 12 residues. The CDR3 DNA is TGTGCCAGCAGTTTAGTCTTGCGGGAGCAGTTCTTC. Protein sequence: CASSLVLREQFF.

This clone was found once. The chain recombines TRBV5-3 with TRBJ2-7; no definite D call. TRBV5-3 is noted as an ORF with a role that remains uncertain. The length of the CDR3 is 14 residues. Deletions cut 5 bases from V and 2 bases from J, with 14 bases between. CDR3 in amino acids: CARRESQGTYEQYF. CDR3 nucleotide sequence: TGTGCCAGAAGGGAGTCCCAAGGTACCTACGAGCAGTACTTC.

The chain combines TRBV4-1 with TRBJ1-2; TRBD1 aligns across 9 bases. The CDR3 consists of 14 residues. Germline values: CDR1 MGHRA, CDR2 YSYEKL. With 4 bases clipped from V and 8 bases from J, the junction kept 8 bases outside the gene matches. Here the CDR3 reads CASSPTGQGAGYTF. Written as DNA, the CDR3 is TGCGCCAGCAGCCCCACGGGACAGGGAGCCGGCTACACCTTC.

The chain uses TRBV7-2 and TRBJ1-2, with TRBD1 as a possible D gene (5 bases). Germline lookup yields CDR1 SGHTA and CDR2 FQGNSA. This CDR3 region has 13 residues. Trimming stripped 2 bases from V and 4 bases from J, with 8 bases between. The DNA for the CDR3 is TGTGCCAGCAGCTTACCGGGGGGCTATGGCTACACCTTC. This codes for CASSLPGGYGYTF. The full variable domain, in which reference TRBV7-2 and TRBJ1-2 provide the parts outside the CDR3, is GAGVSQSPSNKVTEKGKDVELRCDPISGHTALYWYRQSLGQGLEFLIYFQGNSAPDKSGLPSDRFSAERTGGSVSTLTIQRTQQEDSAVYLCASSLPGGYGYTFGSGTRLTVV.

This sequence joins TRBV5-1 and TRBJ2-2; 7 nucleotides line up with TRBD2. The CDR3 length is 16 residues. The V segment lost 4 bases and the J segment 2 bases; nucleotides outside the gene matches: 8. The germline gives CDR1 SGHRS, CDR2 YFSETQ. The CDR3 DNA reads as TGCGCCAGCAGCGCCCTGCTAGCGGTTAACACCGGGGAGCTGTTTTTT. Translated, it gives CASSALLAVNTGELFF.

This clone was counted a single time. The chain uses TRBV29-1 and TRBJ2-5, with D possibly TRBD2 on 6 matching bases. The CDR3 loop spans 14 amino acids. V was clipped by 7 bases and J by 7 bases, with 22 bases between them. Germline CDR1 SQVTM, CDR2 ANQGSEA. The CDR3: CSARDSRGLVTQYF. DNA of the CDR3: TGCAGCGCCAGAGACAGTCGGGGGTTAGTGACCCAGTACTTC.

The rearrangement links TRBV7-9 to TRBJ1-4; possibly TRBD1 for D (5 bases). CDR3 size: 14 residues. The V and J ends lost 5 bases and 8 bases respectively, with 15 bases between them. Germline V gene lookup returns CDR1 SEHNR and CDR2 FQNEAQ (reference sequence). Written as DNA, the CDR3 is TGTGCCAGCAGCGCGCAGGGCGGAGGGGAAAAACTGTTTTTT. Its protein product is CASSAQGGGEKLFF. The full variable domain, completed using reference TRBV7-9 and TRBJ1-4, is DTGVSQNPRHKITKRGQNVTFRCDPISEHNRLYWYRQTLGQGPEFLTYFQNEAQLEKSRLLSDRFSAERPKGSFSTLEIQRTEQGDSAMYLCASSAQGGGEKLFFGSGTQLSVL.

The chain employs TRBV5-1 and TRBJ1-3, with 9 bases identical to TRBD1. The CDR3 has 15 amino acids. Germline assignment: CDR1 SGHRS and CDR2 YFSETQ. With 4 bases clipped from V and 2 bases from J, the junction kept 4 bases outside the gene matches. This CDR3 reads CASSGDRVAGNTIYF. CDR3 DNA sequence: TGCGCCAGCAGCGGGGACAGGGTGGCTGGAAACACCATATATTTT.

The CDR3 coding sequence is TGTGCCAGCAGTGACCACGGAGGCTATGGCTACACCTTC. It encodes CASSDHGGYGYTF. The chain recombines TRBV2 with TRBJ1-2; unclear D gene. This CDR3 is built from 13 residues. V was pared by 3 bases and J by 4 bases, with 9 bases between. The V gene's germline CDR1 is SNHLY and CDR2 FYNNEI.

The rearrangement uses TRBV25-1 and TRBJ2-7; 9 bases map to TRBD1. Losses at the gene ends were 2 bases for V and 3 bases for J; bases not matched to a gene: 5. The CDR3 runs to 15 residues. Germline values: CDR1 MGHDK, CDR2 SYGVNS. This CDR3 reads CASSEPTGGFYEQYF. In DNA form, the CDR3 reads TGTGCCAGCAGTGAACCTACAGGGGGCTTCTACGAGCAGTACTTC.

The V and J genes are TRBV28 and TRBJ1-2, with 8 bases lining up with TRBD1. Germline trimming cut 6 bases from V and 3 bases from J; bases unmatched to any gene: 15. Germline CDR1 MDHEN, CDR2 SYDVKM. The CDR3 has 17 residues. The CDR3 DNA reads TGTGCCAGCAGCACCTCAGGGGGACAGGAGTGGTACTATGGCTACACCTTC. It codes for CASSTSGGQEWYYGYTF.

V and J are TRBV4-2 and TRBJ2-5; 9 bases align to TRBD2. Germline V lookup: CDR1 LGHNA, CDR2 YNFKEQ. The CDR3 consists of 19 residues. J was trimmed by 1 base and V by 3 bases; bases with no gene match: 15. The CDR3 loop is CASSQGGSAGGGSQETQYF. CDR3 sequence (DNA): TGTGCCAGCAGCCAGGGGGGTAGTGCGGGAGGGGGATCCCAAGAGACCCAGTACTTC.

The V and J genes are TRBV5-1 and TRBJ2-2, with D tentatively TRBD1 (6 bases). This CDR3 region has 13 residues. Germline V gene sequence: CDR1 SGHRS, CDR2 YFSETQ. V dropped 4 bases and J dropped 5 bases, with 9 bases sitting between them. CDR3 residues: CASSPTGTGELFF. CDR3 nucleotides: TGCGCCAGCAGCCCGACAGGAACCGGGGAGCTGTTTTTT.

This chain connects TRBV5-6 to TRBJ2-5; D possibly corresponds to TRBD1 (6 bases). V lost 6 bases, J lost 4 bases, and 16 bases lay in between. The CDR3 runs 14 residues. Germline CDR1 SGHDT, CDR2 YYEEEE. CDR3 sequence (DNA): TGTGCCAGCACCATACACAGGGCTCCAGAGACCCAGTACTTC. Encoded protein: CASTIHRAPETQYF. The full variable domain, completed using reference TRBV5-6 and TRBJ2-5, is DAGVTQSPTHLIKTRGQQVTLRCSPKSGHDTVSWYQQALGQGPQFIFQYYEEEERQRGNFPDRFSGHQFPNYSSELNVNALLLGDSALYLCASTIHRAPETQYFGPGTRLLVL.

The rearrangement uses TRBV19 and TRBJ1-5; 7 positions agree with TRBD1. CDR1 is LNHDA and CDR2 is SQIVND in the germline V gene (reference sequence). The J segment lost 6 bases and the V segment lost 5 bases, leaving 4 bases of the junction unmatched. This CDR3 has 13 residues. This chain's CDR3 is CASSEKGAQPQHF. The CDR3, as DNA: TGTGCCAGTAGTGAGAAGGGGGCTCAGCCCCAGCATTTT.

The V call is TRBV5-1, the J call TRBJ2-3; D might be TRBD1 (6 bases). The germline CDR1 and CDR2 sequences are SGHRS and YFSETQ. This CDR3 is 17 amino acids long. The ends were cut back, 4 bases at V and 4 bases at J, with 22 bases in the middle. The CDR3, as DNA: TGCGCCAGCAGCACGGGGATGGGATTTGGGGGCGCAGATACGCAGTATTTT. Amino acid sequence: CASSTGMGFGGADTQYF. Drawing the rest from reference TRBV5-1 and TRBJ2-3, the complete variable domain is KAGVTQTPRYLIKTRGQQVTLSCSPISGHRSVSWYQQTPGQGLQFLFEYFSETQRNKGNFPGRFSGRQFSNSRSEMNVSTLELGDSALYLCASSTGMGFGGADTQYFGPGTRLTVL.

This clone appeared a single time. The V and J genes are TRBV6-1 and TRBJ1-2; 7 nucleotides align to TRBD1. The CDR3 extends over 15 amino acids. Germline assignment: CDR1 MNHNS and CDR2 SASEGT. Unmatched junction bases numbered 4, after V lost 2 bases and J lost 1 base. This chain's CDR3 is CASSETAGGNYGYTF. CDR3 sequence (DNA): TGTGCCAGCAGTGAAACCGCAGGGGGTAACTATGGCTACACCTTC.

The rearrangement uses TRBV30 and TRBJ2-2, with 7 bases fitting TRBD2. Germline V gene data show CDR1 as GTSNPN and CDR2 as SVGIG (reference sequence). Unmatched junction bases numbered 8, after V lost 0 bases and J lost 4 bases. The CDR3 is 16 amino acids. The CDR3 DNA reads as TGTGCCTGGAGTGTAGGTAGACTAGCCGGCACCGGGGAGCTGTTTTTT. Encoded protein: CAWSVGRLAGTGELFF. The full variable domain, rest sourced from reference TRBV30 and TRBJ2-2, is SQTIHQWPATLVQPVGSPLSLECTVEGTSNPNLYWYRQAAGRGLQLLFYSVGIGQISSEVPQNLSASRPQDRQFILSSKKLLLSDSGFYLCAWSVGRLAGTGELFFGEGSRLTVL.

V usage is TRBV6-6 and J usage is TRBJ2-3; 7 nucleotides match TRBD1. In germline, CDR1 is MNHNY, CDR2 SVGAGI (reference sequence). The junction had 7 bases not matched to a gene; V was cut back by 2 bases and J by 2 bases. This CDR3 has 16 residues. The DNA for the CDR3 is TGTGCCAGCAGTTACCCTCGGGACAGAAACACAGATACGCAGTATTTT. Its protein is CASSYPRDRNTDTQYF.

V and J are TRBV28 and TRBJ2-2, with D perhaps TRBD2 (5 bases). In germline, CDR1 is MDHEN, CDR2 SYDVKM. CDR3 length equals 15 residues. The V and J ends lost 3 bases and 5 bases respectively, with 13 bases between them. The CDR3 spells CASSLDPGLTGELFF. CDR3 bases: TGTGCCAGCAGTTTGGATCCGGGATTAACCGGGGAGCTGTTTTTT.

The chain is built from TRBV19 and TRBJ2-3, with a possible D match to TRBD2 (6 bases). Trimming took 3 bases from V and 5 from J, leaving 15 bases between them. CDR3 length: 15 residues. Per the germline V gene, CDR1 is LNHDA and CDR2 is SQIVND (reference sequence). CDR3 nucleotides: TGTGCCAGTAGTATTAACCCGGGGGTTAGAGATACGCAGTATTTT. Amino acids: CASSINPGVRDTQYF.

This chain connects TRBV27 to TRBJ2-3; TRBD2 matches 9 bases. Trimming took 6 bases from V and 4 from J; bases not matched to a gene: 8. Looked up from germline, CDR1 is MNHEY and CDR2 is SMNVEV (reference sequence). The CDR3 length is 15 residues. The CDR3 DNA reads TGTGCCAGCAGCCTGCTAGCGGGGTCGTCAGATACGCAGTATTTT. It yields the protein CASSLLAGSSDTQYF.

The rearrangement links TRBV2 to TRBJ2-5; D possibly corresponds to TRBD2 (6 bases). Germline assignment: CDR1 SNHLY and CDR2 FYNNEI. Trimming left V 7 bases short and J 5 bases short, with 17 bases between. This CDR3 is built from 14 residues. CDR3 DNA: TGTGCCAGCACCTTGATGGGGGGTTCGGAGACCCAGTACTTC. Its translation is CASTLMGGSETQYF.

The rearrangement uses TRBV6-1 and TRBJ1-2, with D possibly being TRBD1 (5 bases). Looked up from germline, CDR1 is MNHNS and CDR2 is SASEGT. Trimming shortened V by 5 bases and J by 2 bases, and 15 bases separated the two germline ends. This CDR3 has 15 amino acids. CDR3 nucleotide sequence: TGTGCCAGCAGTTTAACGGGTGGGGGGAACTATGGCTACACCTTC. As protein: CASSLTGGGNYGYTF.

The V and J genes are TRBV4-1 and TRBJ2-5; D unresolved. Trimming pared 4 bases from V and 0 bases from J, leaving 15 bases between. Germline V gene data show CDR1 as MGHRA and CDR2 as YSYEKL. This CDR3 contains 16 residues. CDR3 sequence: CASSPYGTRNQETQYF. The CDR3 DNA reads TGCGCCAGCAGCCCGTACGGAACGAGGAACCAAGAGACCCAGTACTTC.